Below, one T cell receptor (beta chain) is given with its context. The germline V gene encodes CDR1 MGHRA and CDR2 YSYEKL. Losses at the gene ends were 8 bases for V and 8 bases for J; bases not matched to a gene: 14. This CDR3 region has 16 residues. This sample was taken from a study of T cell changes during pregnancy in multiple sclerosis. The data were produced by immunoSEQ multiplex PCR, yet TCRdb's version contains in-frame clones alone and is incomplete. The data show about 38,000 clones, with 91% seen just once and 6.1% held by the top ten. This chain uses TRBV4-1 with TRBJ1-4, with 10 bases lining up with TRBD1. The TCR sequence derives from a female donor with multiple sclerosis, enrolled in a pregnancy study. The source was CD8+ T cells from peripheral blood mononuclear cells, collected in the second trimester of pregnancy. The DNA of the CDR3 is TGCGCCAGCCGGCTAGGGACAGGGGTTCGGAGGGAAAAACTGTTTTTT. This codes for CASRLGTGVRREKLFF.